The clone carrying this T cell receptor beta chain was counted many times. No antigen is known for it. This specimen comes from a study of T cells in Graves' hyperthyroidism and ophthalmopathy. Study overall: Once the initial diagnosis was made, peripheral blood was obtained before any treatment.

The study's findings and limits: By a 13 V-J model, ophthalmopathy was set apart from stable hyperthyroidism.

This CDR3 has 14 residues. Per the germline V gene, CDR1 is SGHTA and CDR2 is FQGTGA. V lost 1 base, J lost 8 bases, and 14 bases lay in between. TCR beta CDR3 region amplification was performed from RNA transcripts. The TCR CDR3 first-round RT-PCR relied on the HTBI primer set. Each CDR3 protein gets one entry after TCRdb re-called the multiplex PCR reads with MiXCR. This table holds a few hundred thousand distinct CDR3 sequences, approximately 15% found once. The chain couples TRBV7-3 to TRBJ1-2; D unclear. What was sequenced was blood. The TCR was taken from a woman in her 30s with Graves' hyperthyroidism. The CDR3 region is CASSLMHSSSGYTF. The CDR3 DNA follows: TGTGCCAGCAGCTTAATGCACAGCTCGTCGGGCTACACCTTC.